Detailed here is one T cell receptor (beta chain). This CDR3 has 15 amino acids. V was pared by 2 bases and J by 2 bases, with 12 bases between. Germline V gives CDR1 SGHDT, CDR2 YYEEEE. This entry is derived from a study of shared T cell receptors in the human thymus. Assay: immunoSEQ multiplex PCR; the TCRdb copy retains only in-frame clones and omits some. The sample includes about 400,000 clones, just under 95% of them seen just once. The source of this sequence is a human donor. The sequenced sample was thymocytes. This chain links TRBV5-6 with TRBJ2-3; weak D call: TRBD1 (5 bases). As DNA, the CDR3 is TGTGCCAGCAGCTTCAAGGACACCAACACAGATACGCAGTATTTT. Translating it yields CASSFKDTNTDTQYF.